The clone carrying this T cell receptor beta chain was recorded a few times. What it recognizes is unknown. The CDR3 has 14 residues. The V gene lost 6 bases and the J gene lost 5 bases, with 17 bases spanning the gap. Germline V gene sequence: CDR1 MNHEY, CDR2 SVGAGI. This entry comes from a study of beta chain features in type 1 diabetes. Points from the study as a whole: Comparison showed that naive, central memory and Treg TCRB repertoires appeared more similar among patients than among healthy donors. In all four CD4+ subsets, TCRB CDR3 length was significantly, moderately reduced in type 1 diabetes.

Sequenced material consisted of expressed TCRB transcripts (all of the isolated RNA was reverse transcribed). Sequencing used immunoSEQ multiplex PCR; TCRdb keeps in-frame clones, though not all of them. The sample records about 900,000 clones, roughly a sixth being singletons. The sequence came from a woman aged 18 to 35 in good health. The V gene is TRBV6-5, the J gene TRBJ2-7; D tentatively reads TRBD1 or TRBD2 (5 bases each). What was sequenced was naive CD4+ T cells from blood. This chain's CDR3 is CASSPRRGFHEQYF. The CDR3 region has the DNA TGTGCCAGCAGCCCGAGACGGGGCTTCCACGAGCAGTACTTC.